This section outlines one T cell receptor beta chain sequence together with its context. What it binds is unknown. Germline trimming cut 5 bases from V and 9 bases from J; bases unmatched to any gene: 6. The CDR3 runs 11 residues. Germline assignment: CDR1 DFQATT and CDR2 SNEGSKA (reference sequence). This entry is derived from a study of T-cell reconstitution after alpha-beta-depleted transplantation in children. Construction of the TCRbeta library involved unique molecular identifiers. MiXCR, run by TCRdb on the PCR reads, gives a single entry per CDR3 protein. The sample shows some 180,000 distinct CDR3 sequences, around 7% of them seen only once. Overall study results and limits: Several hundred expanded graft clones reportedly gave rise to the alpha-beta T cells present about two months after transplant. After one year, T-cell counts and TCRbeta diversity mostly came from new T cells.

The TCR originated in a boy aged 2-9 years with acute lymphoblastic leukemia, due to receive a stem cell transplant. Source: PBMCs, taken before TCRalphabeta/CD19-depleted stem cell transplant. The gene calls are TRBV20-1 and TRBJ2-7; 8 bases fit TRBD1. The CDR3 DNA reads as TGCAGTGCTTTGCAAACAGGGGGGCAGTACTTC. Translated, it gives CSALQTGGQYF.